The 14 T cell receptor beta chains below come from one sample, sequenced in a study of T cell responses to AZD1222 COVID-19 vaccine (dated by TCRdb to 2020 to 2022). The time point label on this specimen signifies: about 28 days (+/-7) after the second vaccine dose. Library preparation employed the immunoSEQ multiplex PCR assay. TCRdb took over this immuneACCESS table, retaining in-frame rearrangements with V and J assigned. Such tables are incomplete; in checked studies, under half of the missing clones stem from an unresolved V gene, and the remainder is unexplained. For this sample there are 85,000 to 130,000 clones; about 90% appear just once. The ten most abundant clones make up roughly 8% of the sample. This specimen was peripheral blood, taken 28 days after the second AZD1222 dose. Source of these receptors: an adult who received the AZD1222 COVID-19 vaccine.

The gene calls are TRBV12-3 or TRBV12-4 and TRBJ2-2; TRBD1 aligns across 9 bases. V lost 6 bases and J lost 8; bases outside the gene matches: 4. The CDR3 runs 13 residues. The CDR3 region is CASRQGASGELFF. In DNA, the CDR3 is TGTGCCAGCAGACAGGGGGCTTCTGGGGAGCTGTTTTTT.

The V gene is TRBV11-2, the J gene TRBJ1-6; D gene ambiguous. This CDR3 is built from 14 residues. Germline V gene lookup returns CDR1 SGHAT and CDR2 FQNNGV. V lost 3 bases to trimming and J lost 5 bases, with 8 bases between them. CDR3 region: CASSFGGNNSPLHF. The CDR3 DNA follows: TGTGCCAGCAGCTTTGGCGGGAATAATTCACCCCTCCACTTT.

This clone came up once. This CDR3 reads CASSLAGAVEIPYEQYF. The CDR3 region has the DNA TGTGCCAGCAGCTTAGCAGGGGCAGTCGAAATTCCCTACGAGCAGTACTTC. The chain recombines TRBV7-2 with TRBJ2-7; possible D gene TRBD1, 5 bases. V was clipped by 0 bases and J by 2 bases, with 17 bases between them. Germline CDR1 is SGHTA and CDR2 is FQGNSA. This CDR3 spans 17 amino acids.

The rearrangement joins TRBV7-8 to TRBJ2-5; D is possibly TRBD2 (5 bases). This CDR3 contains 13 residues. V lost 1 base and J lost 3, with 6 bases in between. CDR1 and CDR2 (germline): SGHVS, FQNEAQ. The CDR3, as DNA: TGTGCCAGCAGCTTAGTGGGAGAAGAGACCCAGTACTTC. It translates to CASSLVGEETQYF.

The gene calls are TRBV4-1 and TRBJ1-1; D is ambiguous. There are 16 residues in the CDR3. Trimming stripped 4 bases from V and 0 bases from J, with 15 bases between. Germline-derived CDR1 and CDR2 are MGHRA and YSYEKL. The CDR3 here is CASSREWSQVNTEAFF. The DNA for the CDR3 is TGCGCCAGCAGCCGAGAATGGTCTCAGGTGAACACTGAAGCTTTCTTT.

V is TRBV5-1 and J is TRBJ2-6, with TRBD1 matching over 12 bases. V dropped 2 bases and J dropped 4; count of bases not matched to a gene: 7. The germline V gene has CDR1 SGHRS and CDR2 YFSETQ. The CDR3 has 18 amino acids. CDR3 bases: TGCGCCAGCAGCTTACTGGGACAGGGGGCGCAAGGGGCCAACGTCCTGACTTTC. Residues: CASSLLGQGAQGANVLTF. The entire variable domain, with the rest obtained from reference TRBV5-1 and TRBJ2-6, is as follows: KAGVTQTPRYLIKTRGQQVTLSCSPISGHRSVSWYQQTPGQGLQFLFEYFSETQRNKGNFPGRFSGRQFSNSRSEMNVSTLELGDSALYLCASSLLGQGAQGANVLTFGAGSRLTVL.

The chain uses TRBV5-1 and TRBJ1-4, with D hard to call. The CDR3 consists of 15 residues. V was trimmed by 0 bases and J by 2 bases, leaving 8 bases between them. CDR1 and CDR2 (germline): SGHRS, YFSETQ. This CDR3 reads CASSLVFSTNEKLFF. The CDR3 DNA reads TGCGCCAGCAGCTTGGTTTTTAGTACTAATGAAAAACTGTTTTTT.

This CDR3 is CSASGSRKSNEQFF. CDR3 DNA: TGCAGTGCTAGTGGCAGTCGGAAGTCTAATGAGCAGTTCTTC. This chain uses TRBV20-1 with TRBJ2-1, with unresolved D. The CDR3 totals 14 residues. Germline-derived CDR1 and CDR2 are DFQATT and SNEGSKA (reference sequence). V dropped 3 bases and J dropped 7 bases, with 16 bases sitting between them.

To note about this clone: One end of the junction varies from germline; a read error may be responsible. This chain links TRBV7-7 with TRBJ2-7; possible D gene TRBD1, 6 bases. CDR3 length equals 14 residues. CDR1 SSHAT and CDR2 FNYEAQ come from the germline V gene (reference sequence). The CDR3, as DNA: TGTGCTAGCAGCCCGACAAACAGGGACCACGAGCAGTACTTC. Residues: CASSPTNRDHEQYF.

The rearrangement joins TRBV5-1 to TRBJ2-5; D ambiguous. The germline V gene has CDR1 SGHRS and CDR2 YFSETQ. V shed 3 bases and J shed 1 base, with 7 bases lying between them. This CDR3 comprises 13 residues. The CDR3 DNA follows: TGCGCCAGCAGCTGGCTGAGCCAAGAGACCCAGTACTTC. Translated: CASSWLSQETQYF. The whole variable domain, filled in from reference TRBV5-1 and TRBJ2-5, reads KAGVTQTPRYLIKTRGQQVTLSCSPISGHRSVSWYQQTPGQGLQFLFEYFSETQRNKGNFPGRFSGRQFSNSRSEMNVSTLELGDSALYLCASSWLSQETQYFGPGTRLLVL.

The chain couples TRBV6-5 to TRBJ2-7; the D is unclear. The CDR3 is made up of 12 amino acids. V dropped 9 bases and J dropped 2 bases, with 11 bases sitting between them. Germline loops: CDR1 MNHEY, CDR2 SVGAGI. CDR3: CARPALTYEQYF. The CDR3 DNA sequence: TGTGCCAGACCGGCACTCACCTACGAGCAGTACTTC.

The chain joins TRBV6-6 to TRBJ2-7, with 7 bases that match TRBD2. CDR3 length: 16 residues. V shed 6 bases, J shed 7 bases, and the junction held 18 bases outside the gene matches. Looked up from germline, CDR1 is MNHNY and CDR2 is SVGAGI (reference sequence). For the CDR3, the DNA is TGTGCCAGCAGCAAGCGCGGGACGCCGGGGGGTGGAGAGCAGTACTTC. Protein: CASSKRGTPGGGEQYF.

The chain employs TRBV4-1 and TRBJ1-2; D call uncertain. Germline CDR1 MGHRA, CDR2 YSYEKL. With 1 base removed from V and 11 bases from J, the gap between germline ends came to 11 bases. The CDR3 spans 12 residues. CDR3 coding DNA: TGCGCCAGCAGCCAAGCCGCAGGAGGGTACACCTTC. Its protein is CASSQAAGGYTF.

V and J are TRBV5-5 and TRBJ1-1; D is undetermined. Trimming removed 0 bases from V and 10 bases from J, with 16 bases in between. The CDR3 is made up of 14 amino acids. The germline V gene has CDR1 SGHKS and CDR2 YYEKEE (reference sequence). The CDR3 is CASSLARDRDSAFF. The CDR3 DNA sequence: TGTGCCAGCAGCTTGGCCAGAGACCGAGACTCAGCTTTCTTT.